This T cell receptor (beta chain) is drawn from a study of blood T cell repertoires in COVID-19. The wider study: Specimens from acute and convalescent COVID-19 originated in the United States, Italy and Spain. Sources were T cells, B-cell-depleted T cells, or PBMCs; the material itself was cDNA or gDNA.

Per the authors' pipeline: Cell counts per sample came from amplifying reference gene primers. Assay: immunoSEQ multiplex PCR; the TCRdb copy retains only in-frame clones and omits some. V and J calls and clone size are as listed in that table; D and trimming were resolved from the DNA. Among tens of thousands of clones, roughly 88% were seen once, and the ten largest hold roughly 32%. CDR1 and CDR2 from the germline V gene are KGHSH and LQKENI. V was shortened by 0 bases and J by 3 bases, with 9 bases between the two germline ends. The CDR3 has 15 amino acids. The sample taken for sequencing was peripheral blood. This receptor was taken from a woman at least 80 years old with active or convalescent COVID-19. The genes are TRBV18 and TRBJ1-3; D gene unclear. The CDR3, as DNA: TGTGCCAGCTCACCACCGGGAGTACTTGGAAACACCATATATTTT. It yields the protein CASSPPGVLGNTIYF.